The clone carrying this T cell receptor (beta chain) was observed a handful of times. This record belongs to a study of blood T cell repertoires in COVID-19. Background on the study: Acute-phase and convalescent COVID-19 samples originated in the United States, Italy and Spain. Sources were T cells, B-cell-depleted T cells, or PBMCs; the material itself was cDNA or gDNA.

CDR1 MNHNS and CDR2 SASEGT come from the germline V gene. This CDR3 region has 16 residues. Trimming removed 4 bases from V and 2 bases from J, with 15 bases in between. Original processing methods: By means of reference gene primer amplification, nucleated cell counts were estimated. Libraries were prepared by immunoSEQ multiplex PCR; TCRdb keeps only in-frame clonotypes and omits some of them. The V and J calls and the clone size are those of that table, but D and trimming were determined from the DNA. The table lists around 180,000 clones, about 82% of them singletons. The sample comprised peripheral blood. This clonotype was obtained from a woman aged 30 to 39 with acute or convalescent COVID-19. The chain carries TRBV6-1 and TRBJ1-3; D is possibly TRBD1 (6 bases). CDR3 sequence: CASSVRTVKPGNTIYF. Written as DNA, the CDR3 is TGTGCCAGCAGTGTCCGGACAGTCAAACCTGGAAACACCATATATTTT.